These 25 T cell receptor beta chains came from one sample sequenced in a study of cytomegalovirus exposure and HLA in healthy donors. Repertoires were generated with immunoSEQ multiplex PCR, while TCRdb's copy carries only in-frame clones and drops some. The table records about 200,000 clones, 70% to 90% of them present only once. Sequenced sample: PBMCs. All receptors come from a woman between 18 and 30 years old in good health and CMV-seronegative.

The chain is built from TRBV29-1 and TRBJ2-5; 8 positions match TRBD1. The CDR3 contains 13 residues. V trimming: 8 bases; J trimming: 8 bases; junction bases outside the gene matches: 13. In germline, CDR1 is SQVTM, CDR2 ANQGSEA. In DNA, the CDR3 is TGCAGCTGTAATGGCAGGGGGCGTGGAACCCAGTACTTC. Residues: CSCNGRGRGTQYF.

The J gene is TRBJ1-1, the V gene TRBV9; no reliable D call. V was cut by 0 bases and J by 2 bases, with 14 bases left in between. CDR3 length: 16 amino acids. CDR1 and CDR2 (germline): SGDLS, YYNGEE. The CDR3 DNA follows: TGTGCCAGCAGCGTAGGGGGAACTACCACCAACACTGAAGCTTTCTTT. This encodes CASSVGGTTTNTEAFF.

The chain combines TRBV15 with TRBJ1-2; TRBD1 might be the D (6 bases). CDR1 is LNHNV, CDR2 YYDKDF, per germline (reference sequence). V lost 4 bases and J 3 bases, leaving 18 bases between the germline ends. The CDR3 is 16 amino acids. DNA of the CDR3: TGTGCCACCAGCATTACCAAACCGACAGGATACTATGGCTACACCTTC. This gives the protein CATSITKPTGYYGYTF.

In its sample, this clone was seen once. The J gene is TRBJ1-2, the V gene TRBV5-8; unclear D gene. Trimming left V 2 bases short and J 5 bases short, with 4 bases between. The CDR3 runs 11 residues. Germline V gene lookup returns CDR1 SGHTS and CDR2 YDEGEE. The CDR3 nucleotides are TGTGCCAGCAGCTTTCAGTATGGCTACACCTTC. Protein product: CASSFQYGYTF.

This chain joins TRBV9 and TRBJ2-6; a weak D match, TRBD1 (6 bases). Germline CDR1 reads SGDLS; CDR2 reads YYNGEE. The V gene lost 0 bases and the J gene lost 3 bases, with 7 bases spanning the gap. CDR3 length: 15 residues. The CDR3 spells CASSVAGVGANVLTF. For the CDR3, the DNA is TGTGCCAGCAGCGTAGCAGGGGTTGGGGCCAACGTCCTGACTTTC. The complete variable domain, with remaining parts taken from reference TRBV9 and TRBJ2-6, reads DSGVTQTPKHLITATGQRVTLRCSPRSGDLSVYWYQQSLDQGLQFLIQYYNGEERAKGNILERFSAQQFPDLHSELNLSSLELGDSALYFCASSVAGVGANVLTFGAGSRLTVL.

The genes are TRBV10-1 and TRBJ2-7, with D possibly being TRBD1 (5 bases). In germline, CDR1 is WNHNN, CDR2 SYGVQD (reference sequence). CDR3 length: 13 residues. The V end was cut by 0 bases, the J end by 9 bases, with 12 bases between. The CDR3 region is CASSESGQPRQYF. The CDR3 bases are TGCGCCAGCAGTGAGTCAGGACAACCCCGGCAGTACTTC.

CDR3 loop: CASNAGQKNIQYF. In DNA, the CDR3 is TGTGCCAGCAACGCGGGACAGAAAAACATTCAGTACTTC. The chain is built from TRBV2 and TRBJ2-4, with D possibly TRBD1 on 7 matching bases. Germline values: CDR1 SNHLY, CDR2 FYNNEI. This CDR3 region has 13 residues. Trimming pared 7 bases from V and 4 bases from J, leaving 11 bases between.

The DNA of the CDR3 is TGTGCCTGGATCCAGCTTAGGGCTTACACTGAAGCTTTCTTT. It codes for CAWIQLRAYTEAFF. This chain uses TRBV30 with TRBJ1-1; D unclear. Germline CDR1 and CDR2: GTSNPN and SVGIG (reference sequence). CDR3 length: 14 residues. The V end was cut by 4 bases, the J end by 3 bases, with 15 bases between.

This chain connects TRBV4-1 to TRBJ2-7; TRBD2 agrees at 11 bases. V was clipped by 1 base and J by 13 bases; unmatched bases: 12. The germline gives CDR1 MGHRA, CDR2 YSYEKL. This CDR3 contains 15 residues. The CDR3 nucleotides read TGCGCCAGCAGCCAAGTAGATAGCGGGAGGGCCTCTCTTTACTTC. This codes for CASSQVDSGRASLYF.

This chain connects TRBV6-5 to TRBJ2-7, with 14 nucleotides matching TRBD2. Germline-derived CDR1 and CDR2 are MNHEY and SVGAGI. The CDR3 spans 14 residues. V gave up 7 bases and J gave up 6 bases; unmatched junction bases: 5. For the CDR3, the DNA is TGTGCCAGCATCGGGACTAGCGGGAGCGGCGAGCAGTACTTC. Translating it yields CASIGTSGSGEQYF.

Regarding this clone: The sample has other DNA sequences that encode this CDR3 too. The chain carries TRBV7-3 and TRBJ1-1; D unclear. V was clipped by 2 bases and J by 2 bases, with 6 bases between them. The CDR3 is 13 amino acids. Per germline, CDR1 SGHTA and CDR2 FQGTGA. CDR3 in DNA: TGTGCCAGCAGCTTAGGGAGTAACACTGAAGCTTTCTTT. The encoded protein is CASSLGSNTEAFF. The full variable domain, rest sourced from reference TRBV7-3 and TRBJ1-1, is GAGVSQTPSNKVTEKGKYVELRCDPISGHTALYWYRQSLGQGPEFLIYFQGTGAADDSGLPNDRFFAVRPEGSVSTLKIQRTERGDSAVYLCASSLGSNTEAFFGQGTRLTVV.

The chain recombines TRBV9 with TRBJ2-7; tentatively, D is TRBD1 (5 bases). Germline V gene sequence: CDR1 SGDLS, CDR2 YYNGEE. The V gene lost 0 bases and the J gene lost 3 bases, with 13 bases spanning the gap. This CDR3 contains 15 residues. CDR3 sequence reads: CASSVEGRAGYEQYF. The CDR3, as DNA: TGTGCCAGCAGCGTAGAAGGCAGGGCAGGCTACGAGCAGTACTTC.

The J gene is TRBJ2-1, the V gene TRBV9; D is perhaps TRBD2 (5 bases). Trimming left V 0 bases short and J 8 bases short, with 12 bases between. This CDR3 has 14 amino acids. Germline V gene lookup returns CDR1 SGDLS and CDR2 YYNGEE. CDR3 coding DNA: TGTGCCAGCAGCGTAGTACTAGTTGGCGATGAGCAGTTCTTC. Its translation: CASSVVLVGDEQFF.

The J gene is TRBJ1-1, the V gene TRBV11-2; TRBD1 matches 11 bases. The CDR3 sequence is 17 residues long. Germline lookup yields CDR1 SGHAT and CDR2 FQNNGV. V lost 5 bases to trimming and J lost 0 bases; unmatched junction nucleotides: 8. This CDR3 is CASSTGQGAKMNTEAFF. In nucleotides, the CDR3 is TGTGCCAGCAGCACCGGACAGGGGGCTAAAATGAACACTGAAGCTTTCTTT.

The chain is built from TRBV28 and TRBJ1-2; 7 nucleotides agree with TRBD1. J gave up 0 bases and V 1 base, and 2 bases lay outside the gene matches. The V gene's germline CDR1 is MDHEN and CDR2 SYDVKM. The CDR3 has 15 residues. The CDR3 loop reads CASSLLGTANYGYTF. CDR3 bases: TGTGCCAGCAGTTTATTGGGGACAGCTAACTATGGCTACACCTTC.

The chain uses TRBV20-1 and TRBJ2-3; no clear D gene. The CDR3 sequence is 11 residues long. Germline CDR1 reads DFQATT; CDR2 reads SNEGSKA (reference sequence). V was pared by 1 base and J by 2 bases, with 1 base between. The CDR3 spells CSARVTDTQYF. The DNA for the CDR3 is TGCAGTGCTAGAGTCACAGATACGCAGTATTTT.

The V call is TRBV5-4, the J call TRBJ2-7; 13 bases map to TRBD2. Germline V gene sequence: CDR1 SGHNT, CDR2 YYREEE (reference sequence). The V and J ends lost 4 bases and 4 bases, in that order; junction bases with no gene match: 8. The CDR3 sequence is 16 residues long. CDR3 DNA: TGTGCCAGCAGCCATGGGACTAGCGGGGCTTCATACGAGCAGTACTTC. Translating gives CASSHGTSGASYEQYF.

This chain links TRBV4-1 with TRBJ2-5; TRBD1 matches 7 bases. V was pared by 1 base and J by 5 bases, with 7 bases of the junction left unmatched. The V gene's germline CDR1 is MGHRA and CDR2 YSYEKL. The CDR3 spans 15 residues. The CDR3 DNA sequence: TGCGCCAGCAGCCAAGTTGGGACAGCTGTTGAGACCCAGTACTTC. Translation: CASSQVGTAVETQYF.

This clone was seen more than once but under ten times. The genes are TRBV10-2 and TRBJ1-1, with unresolved D. Looked up from germline, CDR1 is WSHSY and CDR2 is SAAADI. With 7 bases removed from V and 4 bases from J, the gap between germline ends came to 10 bases. The length of the CDR3 is 12 residues. CDR3 coding DNA: TGCGCCAGCACCGACGTCAGCACTGAAGCTTTCTTT. Its protein is CASTDVSTEAFF.

The V gene is TRBV15, the J gene TRBJ1-4, with 10 bases identical to TRBD1. V trimming: 5 bases; J trimming: 8 bases; junction bases outside the gene matches: 8. CDR1 and CDR2 (germline): LNHNV, YYDKDF (reference sequence). This CDR3 is built from 15 residues. The CDR3 here is CATSSTTGGAEKLFF. In nucleotides, the CDR3 is TGTGCCACCAGCTCCACGACAGGGGGCGCGGAAAAACTGTTTTTT.

V and J are TRBV4-1 and TRBJ1-2; 7 nucleotides line up with TRBD1. From germline, CDR1 is MGHRA and CDR2 YSYEKL. Trimming cost V 4 bases and J 5 bases; bases outside gene matches: 4. The CDR3 has 13 residues. The CDR3 loop reads CASSPPTGYGYTF. In nucleotides, the CDR3 is TGCGCCAGCAGCCCCCCGACAGGGTATGGCTACACCTTC.

The chain has TRBV25-1 and TRBJ2-1, with D hard to call. The CDR3 has 11 amino acids. Germline V gives CDR1 MGHDK, CDR2 SYGVNS. With 2 bases removed from V and 8 bases from J, the gap between germline ends came to 4 bases. This CDR3 reads CASSEVYEQFF. For the CDR3, the DNA is TGTGCCAGCAGTGAAGTCTATGAGCAGTTCTTC.

V gene TRBV5-1 combines with J gene TRBJ2-5; unclear D gene. V was clipped by 0 bases and J by 4 bases, with 10 bases between them. Germline lookup yields CDR1 SGHRS and CDR2 YFSETQ. This CDR3 is 14 amino acids long. CDR3 protein: CASSLDARGETQYF. CDR3 sequence (DNA): TGCGCCAGCAGCTTGGATGCGAGAGGAGAGACCCAGTACTTC.

J is TRBJ2-6 and V is TRBV30; 10 positions match TRBD1. Germline V gene data show CDR1 as GTSNPN and CDR2 as SVGIG (reference sequence). Trimming removed 5 bases from V and 3 bases from J; junction bases left unmatched: 4. There are 15 residues in the CDR3. The CDR3 DNA follows: TGTGCCTGGGACAGGGGGCTTGGTGGGGCCAACGTCCTGACTTTC. This encodes CAWDRGLGGANVLTF.

The gene calls are TRBV27 and TRBJ2-1, with D perhaps matching TRBD2 (6 bases). This CDR3 has 16 residues. The germline V gene encodes CDR1 MNHEY and CDR2 SMNVEV (reference sequence). Trimming left V 2 bases short and J 0 bases short, with 11 bases between. This chain's CDR3 is CASSLGAGSSYNEQFF. CDR3 coding DNA: TGTGCCAGCAGTTTAGGCGCCGGGAGCTCCTACAATGAGCAGTTCTTC.